The sequence of this T cell receptor beta chain was determined in a study of blood T cell repertoires in COVID-19. Study background: Samples representing acute and convalescent COVID-19 were sourced from the United States, Italy and Spain. Nucleic acid was either cDNA or gDNA, and it came from T cells, B-cell-depleted T cells, or PBMCs.

This clone has a single count. How the authors handled the data: For nucleated cells, counts were estimated from reference gene primer amplification. Sequencing was performed with immunoSEQ multiplex PCR; in TCRdb, only in-frame clones are kept and a portion is missing. For V, J and clone size, that table is used; D and trimming come from the DNA. This sample has some 140,000 clones; roughly 80% occur once, and the top ten carry less than 30%. Per germline, CDR1 SGHNT and CDR2 YYREEE (reference sequence). J lost 3 bases, V lost 5 bases, and 11 bases had no gene match. CDR3 size: 16 residues. This receptor was identified in a woman aged 60-75 years with acute or convalescent COVID-19. Sequencing was performed on peripheral blood. V and J are TRBV5-4 and TRBJ2-3, with TRBD2 matching over 8 bases. The CDR3 DNA reads as TGTGCCAGCAGTTCGGGGGGGAGAGCGGGGACAGATACGCAGTATTTT. This codes for CASSSGGRAGTDTQYF.